The clone carrying this T cell receptor beta chain was counted ten times or more. Its antigen is as yet unknown. Unique molecular identifiers were used in preparing the TCRbeta library. TCRdb re-analysed the PCR reads in MiXCR, keeping a single row per CDR3 protein. Seen here are roughly 300,000 distinct CDR3 sequences, roughly 11% observed once, and the top ten hold 23%. This sample is part of a study of T-cell reconstitution after alpha-beta-depleted transplantation in children. Germline V lookup: CDR1 SQVTM, CDR2 ANQGSEA. There are 13 residues in the CDR3. The V and J ends lost 5 bases and 7 bases respectively, with 12 bases between them. Whole-study results and caveats: Roughly two months post-transplant, alpha-beta T cells reportedly originated from several hundred graft clones that had expanded.

The chain joins TRBV29-1 to TRBJ1-6; D not resolved. The source of this sequence is a male patient between 2 and 9 years old who had a stem cell transplant for chronic granulomatous disease, so the T cells may come from the graft donor. Sample: peripheral blood, taken 180 days after TCRalphabeta/CD19-depleted stem cell transplant. The CDR3 is CSVKRTSNSPLHF. CDR3 nucleotide sequence: TGCAGCGTTAAGAGAACTTCAAATTCACCCCTCCACTTT.